This is a list of T cell receptor beta chains from one sample in a study of early T cells in non-severe SARS-CoV-2 infection. MiXCR, applied by TCRdb to the 5' RACE reads, yields one record per CDR3 protein. Of 35,000 to 45,000 distinct CDR3 sequences listed, 9% to 15% are singletons. Sequencing was performed on whole blood. Source of these receptors: an adult who was a healthcare worker with PCR-confirmed SARS-CoV-2 infection or an uninfected control (not recorded which). CDR3s include the opening cysteine and the closing phenylalanine or tryptophan. The D gene is left open where the match is weak. Size is stated for part of the rows, as once, few or many counts, or as a class when the clone is expanded.

J: TRBJ1-2; size: many; D: .; V: TRBV10-3; CDR3: CAISGGTTYGYTF; DNA: TGTGCCATCAGTGGGGGGACGACCTATGGCTACACCTTC
J: TRBJ2-5; size: medium-sized; D: TRBD2; V: TRBV15; CDR3: CATSTIAGETQYF; DNA: TGTGCCACCAGCACCATAGCGGGGGAGACCCAGTACTTC
J: TRBJ2-2; size: few; D: TRBD2; V: TRBV7-9; CDR3: CASTQPGLAGTGELFF; DNA: TGTGCCAGCACCCAACCGGGACTAGCGGGAACAGGGGAGCTGTTTTTT
J: TRBJ2-7; size: many; D: .; V: TRBV2; CDR3: CASTRQLYEQYF; DNA: TGTGCCAGCACTAGACAACTCTACGAGCAGTACTTC
J: TRBJ2-7; size: .; D: .; V: TRBV11-2; CDR3: CASSPASYEQYF; DNA: TGTGCCAGCAGCCCCGCTTCCTACGAGCAGTACTTC
J: TRBJ2-3; size: .; D: TRBD2; V: TRBV11-3; CDR3: CASSLGLAGLDTQYF; DNA: TGTGCCAGCAGCTTAGGACTAGCGGGCCTCGATACGCAGTATTTT
J: TRBJ2-7; size: .; D: TRBD1; V: TRBV6-6; CDR3: CASSSDRARGQYF; DNA: TGTGCCAGCAGTTCGGACAGGGCTAGGGGGCAGTACTTC
J: TRBJ2-3; size: many; D: .; V: TRBV18; CDR3: CASLPPGDTQYF; DNA: TGTGCCAGCTTGCCACCTGGCGATACGCAGTATTTT
J: TRBJ1-6; size: medium-sized; D: .; V: TRBV12-3/TRBV12-4; CDR3: CASSGQYNSPLHF; DNA: TGTGCCAGCAGCGGACAGTATAATTCACCCCTCCACTTT
J: TRBJ2-2; size: .; D: .; V: TRBV7-3; CDR3: CASSLQSTGELFF; DNA: TGTGCCAGCAGCTTACAGAGCACCGGGGAGCTGTTTTTT
J: TRBJ2-1; size: .; D: TRBD2; V: TRBV6-2/TRBV6-3; CDR3: CASTLLAGGNEQFF; DNA: TGTGCCAGCACTCTACTAGCGGGAGGCAATGAGCAGTTCTTC
J: TRBJ1-1; size: many; D: .; V: TRBV6-4; CDR3: CASSEAGGNTEAFF; DNA: TGTGCCAGCAGTGAGGCGGGAGGGAACACTGAAGCTTTCTTT
J: TRBJ2-1; size: many; D: TRBD2; V: TRBV20-1; CDR3: CSARGLAGYNEQFF; DNA: TGCAGTGCCAGGGGACTAGCGGGATACAATGAGCAGTTCTTC
J: TRBJ2-1; size: once; D: .; V: TRBV7-2; CDR3: CASSYDSFDEQFF; DNA: TGTGCCAGCAGCTATGATAGCTTCGATGAGCAGTTCTTC
J: TRBJ2-5; size: many; D: .; V: TRBV20-1; CDR3: CSARPGGTSQETQYF; DNA: TGCAGTGCCCGACCGGGTGGAACTTCCCAAGAGACCCAGTACTTC
J: TRBJ1-6; size: many; D: .; V: TRBV20-1; CDR3: CSARTRDSPLHF; DNA: TGCAGTGCTAGAACGCGGGATTCACCCCTCCACTTT
J: TRBJ1-1; size: .; D: .; V: TRBV7-9; CDR3: CASSSPTGGNTEAFF; DNA: TGTGCCAGCAGCTCCCCAACGGGGGGGAACACTGAAGCTTTCTTT
J: TRBJ2-1; size: .; D: TRBD2; V: TRBV6-2/TRBV6-3; CDR3: CASSKSGGGANEQFF; DNA: TGTGCCAGCAGTAAAAGCGGGGGAGGGGCCAATGAGCAGTTCTTC
J: TRBJ1-1; size: few; D: .; V: TRBV5-4; CDR3: CASSTGAGAQVTEAFF; DNA: TGTGCCAGCAGCACGGGGGCAGGGGCGCAAGTCACTGAAGCTTTCTTT
J: TRBJ1-1; size: .; D: .; V: TRBV28; CDR3: CASRLTNPTREAFF; DNA: TGTGCCAGCCGTCTCACCAACCCCACGCGCGAAGCTTTCTTT
J: TRBJ1-1; size: .; D: .; V: TRBV12-3/TRBV12-4; CDR3: CASSPRDGMNTEAFF; DNA: TGTGCCAGCAGTCCCCGGGACGGAATGAACACTGAAGCTTTCTTT
J: TRBJ2-1; size: .; D: .; V: TRBV20-1; CDR3: CSAGPAGVKGNEQFF; DNA: TGCAGTGCTGGGCCGGCAGGTGTGAAGGGCAATGAGCAGTTCTTC
J: TRBJ1-1; size: many; D: .; V: TRBV6-5; CDR3: CASSYLGKGLNTEAFF; DNA: TGTGCCAGCAGTTACTTAGGGAAGGGGTTGAACACTGAAGCTTTCTTT
J: TRBJ2-7; size: many; D: .; V: TRBV28; CDR3: CASSLMGYEQYF; DNA: TGTGCCAGCAGTTTAATGGGCTACGAGCAGTACTTC
J: TRBJ2-5; size: few; D: .; V: TRBV24-1; CDR3: CATSDPDRYQETQYF; DNA: TGTGCCACCAGTGATCCCGACAGGTACCAAGAGACCCAGTACTTC
J: TRBJ2-2; size: few; D: .; V: TRBV24-1; CDR3: CATSGSGSGAGELFF; DNA: TGTGCCACCAGTGGATCCGGGAGTGGCGCCGGGGAGCTGTTTTTT
J: TRBJ1-5; size: few; D: .; V: TRBV11-2; CDR3: CASSLDRGQPQHF; DNA: TGTGCCAGCAGCTTAGATCGGGGACAGCCCCAGCATTTT
J: TRBJ1-2; size: few; D: .; V: TRBV18; CDR3: CASSPTDASQYGYTF; DNA: TGTGCCAGCTCACCAACGGATGCCTCTCAATATGGCTACACCTTC
J: TRBJ1-3; size: many; D: TRBD1; V: TRBV6-2/TRBV6-3; CDR3: CATWTGSGNTIYF; DNA: TGCGCCACTTGGACAGGCTCTGGAAACACCATATATTTT
J: TRBJ1-3; size: .; D: .; V: TRBV6-5; CDR3: CASGLTAGNTIYF; DNA: TGTGCCAGCGGATTAACAGCTGGAAACACCATATATTTT
J: TRBJ2-3; size: many; D: .; V: TRBV2; CDR3: CASSEGQADTQYF; DNA: TGTGCCAGCAGTGAAGGGCAGGCAGATACGCAGTATTTT
J: TRBJ2-1; size: many; D: .; V: TRBV29-1; CDR3: CSVEATNEQFF; DNA: TGCAGCGTTGAAGCGACCAATGAGCAGTTCTTC
J: TRBJ2-7; size: many; D: TRBD2; V: TRBV6-2/TRBV6-3; CDR3: CASSYVSGRSEQYF; DNA: TGTGCCAGCAGTTATGTTAGCGGGAGGTCCGAGCAGTACTTC
J: TRBJ1-6; size: few; D: .; V: TRBV4-1; CDR3: CASSQDSWATDSPLHF; DNA: TGCGCCAGCAGCCAAGATTCTTGGGCAACGGATTCACCCCTCCACTTT
J: TRBJ2-1; size: few; D: TRBD2; V: TRBV29-1; CDR3: CSVEEAGGSYEQFF; DNA: TGCAGCGTTGAAGAGGCGGGGGGGTCCTATGAGCAGTTCTTC
J: TRBJ2-1; size: .; D: .; V: TRBV6-2/TRBV6-3; CDR3: CASSYVGEQFF; DNA: TGTGCCAGCAGTTACGTCGGTGAGCAGTTCTTC
J: TRBJ2-3; size: many; D: .; V: TRBV19; CDR3: CASSGPTPYTQYF; DNA: TGTGCCAGTAGCGGTCCAACTCCTTATACGCAGTATTTT
J: TRBJ1-6; size: many; D: .; V: TRBV6-1; CDR3: CASSEGVQPLHF; DNA: TGTGCCAGCAGTGAAGGGGTTCAGCCCCTCCACTTT
J: TRBJ2-5; size: .; D: .; V: TRBV7-6; CDR3: CASSLAPGETQYF; DNA: TGTGCCAGCAGCTTGGCTCCAGGAGAGACCCAGTACTTC
J: TRBJ2-7; size: many; D: TRBD1; V: TRBV6-5; CDR3: CASSPVGTGAFYEQYF; DNA: TGTGCCAGCAGCCCGGTCGGGACAGGGGCTTTCTACGAGCAGTACTTC
J: TRBJ1-2; size: many; D: TRBD1; V: TRBV5-4; CDR3: CASSSRTGQLGGYTF; DNA: TGTGCCAGCAGCTCACGGACAGGGCAACTTGGTGGCTACACCTTC